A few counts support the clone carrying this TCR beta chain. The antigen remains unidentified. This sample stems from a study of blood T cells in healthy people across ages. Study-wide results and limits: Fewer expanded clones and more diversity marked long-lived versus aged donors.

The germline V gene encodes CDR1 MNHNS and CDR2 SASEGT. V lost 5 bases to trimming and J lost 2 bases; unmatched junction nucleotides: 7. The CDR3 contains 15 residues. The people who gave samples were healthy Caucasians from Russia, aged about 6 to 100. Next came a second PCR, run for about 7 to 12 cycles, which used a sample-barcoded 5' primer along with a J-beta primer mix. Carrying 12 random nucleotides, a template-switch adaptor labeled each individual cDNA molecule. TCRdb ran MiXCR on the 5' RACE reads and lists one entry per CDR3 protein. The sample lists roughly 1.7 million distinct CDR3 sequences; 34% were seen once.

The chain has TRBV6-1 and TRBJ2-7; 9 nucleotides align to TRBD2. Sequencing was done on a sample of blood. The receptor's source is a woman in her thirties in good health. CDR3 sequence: CASSRTSVQTYEQYF. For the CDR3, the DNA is TGTGCCAGCAGTCGGACTAGCGTACAGACCTACGAGCAGTACTTC.